This entry is about one TCR beta chain. Its antigen is still unknown. The data belong to a study of shared clonotypes between healthy human individuals. Study details: Three plates each covered CD4 naive and memory; CD8 naive two, CD8 memory one. Findings of the study overall: Genetic and exposure-history diversity was limited by the small donor number.

Generated by immunoSEQ multiplex PCR, the TCRdb table keeps only in-frame clones and is missing some. The table includes approximately 2.4 million clones, roughly 95% detected once. The receptor's source is a man aged 18 to 35 in good health. The sample was naive CD4+ T cells sorted from blood. Subset described: CD45RA+ positively selected.

Here the CDR3 reads CASSLNTHTDTQYF. In nucleotides, the CDR3 is TGTGCCAGCAGCTTGAACACCCACACAGATACGCAGTATTTT. The chain combines TRBV5-6 with TRBJ2-3; D is ambiguous. V dropped 1 base and J dropped 2 bases, with 8 bases sitting between them. Germline V CDR1 and CDR2: SGHDT, YYEEEE. The CDR3 totals 14 residues.